The 8 T cell receptor beta chains below were found in one sample sequenced in a study of T cells after yellow fever vaccination. In TCRdb, the 5' RACE reads were re-called with MiXCR into one record per CDR3 protein. In the table there are fewer than 400,000 distinct CDR3 sequences, about 10% of which are singletons. The input for sequencing was CD4+ T cells sorted from PBMCs, taken 45 days after the yellow fever booster vaccination. These receptors came from a man aged 18 to 35 who received the YFV17D yellow fever vaccine.

This clonotype came up a few times. The genes are TRBV11-2 and TRBJ2-5, with 10 bases fitting TRBD1. Germline V lookup: CDR1 SGHAT, CDR2 FQNNGV. J lost 4 bases, V lost 5 bases, and 10 bases had no gene match. The CDR3 contains 16 residues. The CDR3 loop is CASSLGGTGVRETQYF. The CDR3 nucleotides are TGTGCCAGCAGCCTTGGAGGGACAGGGGTTAGAGAGACCCAGTACTTC. The entire variable domain, with the rest obtained from reference TRBV11-2 and TRBJ2-5, is as follows: EAGVAQSPRYKIIEKRQSVAFWCNPISGHATLYWYQQILGQGPKLLIQFQNNGVVDDSQLPKDRFSAERLKGVDSTLKIQPAKLEDSAVYLCASSLGGTGVRETQYFGPGTRLLVL.

This clonotype was observed many times. The chain combines TRBV7-2 with TRBJ2-1; a weak D match, TRBD1 (5 bases). Trimming stripped 1 base from V and 3 bases from J, with 10 bases between. This CDR3 has 15 residues. The germline CDR1 and CDR2 sequences are SGHTA and FQGNSA. The CDR3 is CASSLDFTGYNEQFF. The CDR3 DNA sequence: TGTGCCAGCAGCTTAGATTTCACAGGCTACAATGAGCAGTTCTTC.

The table lists this clonotype with a few counts. The CDR3 here is CASSLAGGQSYNEQFF. The DNA of the CDR3 is TGTGCCAGCAGTTTGGCCGGGGGCCAGTCCTACAATGAGCAGTTCTTC. The chain uses TRBV28 and TRBJ2-1, with D perhaps being TRBD1 or TRBD2 (6 bases each). CDR1 and CDR2 from the germline V gene are MDHEN and SYDVKM. The CDR3 has 16 amino acids. With 3 bases removed from V and 1 base from J, the gap between germline ends came to 13 bases.

This chain's CDR3 is CASSQDNILGETQYF. CDR3 coding DNA: TGCGCCAGCAGCCAAGATAACATCCTCGGGGAGACCCAGTACTTC. This chain joins TRBV4-3 and TRBJ2-5, with D unclear. This CDR3 comprises 15 residues. V dropped 0 bases and J dropped 5 bases, with 13 bases sitting between them. Germline assignment: CDR1 LGHNA and CDR2 YSLEER.

This clonotype was seen many times. In nucleotides, the CDR3 is TGTGCCAGCGGGGGGGCGCCCTACGAGCAGTACTTC. This gives the protein CASGGAPYEQYF. This chain joins TRBV12-3 or TRBV12-4 and TRBJ2-7; tentative D call: TRBD2 (7 bases). The CDR3 is 12 amino acids. V dropped 8 bases and J dropped 2 bases, with 10 bases sitting between them.

The chain is built from TRBV4-3 and TRBJ2-3, with 10 bases fitting TRBD2. Germline-derived CDR1 and CDR2 are LGHNA and YSLEER. V was pared by 2 bases and J by 3 bases, with 2 bases of the junction left unmatched. This CDR3 is 15 amino acids long. The DNA of the CDR3 is TGCGCCAGCAGCCAACTAGCGGGGGCAACAGATACGCAGTATTTT. This translates into CASSQLAGATDTQYF.

V and J are TRBV6-6 and TRBJ1-5, with D tentatively TRBD1 (5 bases). V was cut by 2 bases and J by 1 base, with 12 bases left in between. Germline V gives CDR1 MNHNY, CDR2 SVGAGI (reference sequence). There are 16 residues in the CDR3. CDR3: CASSYGTHSSNQPQHF. Here the CDR3 DNA reads TGTGCCAGCAGTTACGGGACCCATTCGAGCAATCAGCCCCAGCATTTT.

The chain couples TRBV5-5 to TRBJ1-4; maybe TRBD1 (5 bases). Trimming removed 5 bases at V and 3 bases at J, with 20 bases between. There are 17 residues in the CDR3. The germline V gene encodes CDR1 SGHKS and CDR2 YYEKEE (reference sequence). CDR3 region: CASRARDPLGANEKLFF. In DNA form, the CDR3 reads TGTGCCAGCAGGGCCCGGGACCCCCTCGGAGCTAATGAAAAACTGTTTTTT.